The clone carrying this T cell receptor (beta chain) was recorded a few times. Its antigen remains unidentified. The germline CDR1 and CDR2 sequences are LNHDA and SQIVND (reference sequence). The length of the CDR3 is 15 residues. Deletions cut 3 bases from V and 1 base from J, with 12 bases between. Researchers amplified the TCR beta CDR3 regions from RNA transcripts. With the HTBI primer set, the TCR CDR3 went through a first round of RT-PCR. Using its own MiXCR run on the multiplex PCR reads, TCRdb lists one record per CDR3 protein. The sample comprises around 530,000 distinct CDR3 sequences, roughly 15% of which are singletons, and approximately 15% rests with the top ten. Extraction of PBMCs used 9 to 10 ml of fresh peripheral blood. This entry is derived from a study of T cells in Graves' hyperthyroidism and ophthalmopathy. Across the study: It was at initial diagnosis, before any treatment, that peripheral blood was collected.

Study observations and caveats: Ophthalmopathy was separated from stable hyperthyroidism by a 13 V-J model. Blood samples included most of the expanded thyroid clonotypes exceeding 0.001.

Sequencing was done on a sample of blood. The TCR comes from a woman aged 18-29 years with Graves' ophthalmopathy. The chain employs TRBV19 and TRBJ1-1, with a weak D call TRBD1 (5 bases). The DNA for the CDR3 is TGTGCCAGTAGTATGAGCGGGGCTGGGAACACTGAAGCTTTCTTT. Its protein is CASSMSGAGNTEAFF.